This TCR beta chain appears in the sequencing data of a study of shared clonotypes between healthy human individuals. TCRdb keeps only in-frame clones here, not all; method: immunoSEQ multiplex PCR. The sample consists of under 600,000 clones, less than 98% of them appearing once. CDR3 length equals 13 residues. Germline V gene lookup returns CDR1 MNHEY and CDR2 SMNVEV (reference sequence). Trimming took off 2 bases at V and 6 bases at J, with 11 bases between the two ends. The gene calls are TRBV27 and TRBJ2-7; no firm D call. This receptor was obtained from a young woman in good health. The material sequenced was naive CD4+ T cells sorted from blood. Subset indicated: CD45RA+ positively selected. The CDR3 nucleotides read TGTGCCAGCAGTTTAAAAATCATCGGCGAGCAGTACTTC. The encoded protein is CASSLKIIGEQYF.